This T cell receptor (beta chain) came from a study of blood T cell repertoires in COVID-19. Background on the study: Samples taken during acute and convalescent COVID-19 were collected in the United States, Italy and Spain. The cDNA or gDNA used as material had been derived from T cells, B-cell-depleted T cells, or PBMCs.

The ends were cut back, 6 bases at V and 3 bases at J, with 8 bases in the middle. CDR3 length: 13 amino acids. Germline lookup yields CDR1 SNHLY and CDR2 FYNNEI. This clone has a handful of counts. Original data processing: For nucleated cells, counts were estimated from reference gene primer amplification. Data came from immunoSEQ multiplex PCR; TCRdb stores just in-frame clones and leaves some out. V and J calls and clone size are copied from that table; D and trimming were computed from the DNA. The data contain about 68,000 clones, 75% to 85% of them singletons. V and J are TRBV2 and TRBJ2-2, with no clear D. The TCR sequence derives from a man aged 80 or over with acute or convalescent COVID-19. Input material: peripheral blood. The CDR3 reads CASRLTDTGELFF. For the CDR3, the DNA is TGTGCCAGCAGGCTGACTGACACCGGGGAGCTGTTTTTT.